At least ten counts were recorded for the clone carrying this T cell receptor beta chain. As yet, its antigen is unknown. This specimen belongs to a study of T cell repertoires in cytomegalovirus infection. Study context: Well-studied HLA-B-restricted epitopes and recently identified HLA-C-restricted epitopes of CMV were both used in the study. CMV infection plus the matching HLA type was flagged by public TCR beta signatures. Study-level findings and limits: Clonotypes of TCR beta that were HLA-C-restricted and CMV-specific dominated the ex vivo response.

TCRdb reprocessed the reads with MiXCR, giving one entry per CDR3 protein. The sample shows some 350,000 distinct CDR3 sequences, about 35% of them seen only once. Sequences were derived from cultured PBMCs, sampled from culture after CMV antigen stimulation. This receptor was obtained from a human donor in good health (CMV status not recorded). Some clones in this sample may be carry-over from other donors' samples.

CDR3 DNA sequence: TGTGCCAGCAGCTTGAAGTTAAATGGAAACACCATATATTTT. It translates to CASSLKLNGNTIYF. The genes are TRBV7-2 and TRBJ1-3; D not resolved. V gave up 3 bases and J gave up 3 bases, with 9 bases separating them. The CDR3 is 14 amino acids. Germline CDR1 reads SGHTA; CDR2 reads FQGNSA. Using reference TRBV7-2 and TRBJ1-3 for the parts outside the CDR3, the full variable domain is GAGVSQSPSNKVTEKGKDVELRCDPISGHTALYWYRQSLGQGLEFLIYFQGNSAPDKSGLPSDRFSAERTGGSVSTLTIQRTQQEDSAVYLCASSLKLNGNTIYFGEGSWLTVV.